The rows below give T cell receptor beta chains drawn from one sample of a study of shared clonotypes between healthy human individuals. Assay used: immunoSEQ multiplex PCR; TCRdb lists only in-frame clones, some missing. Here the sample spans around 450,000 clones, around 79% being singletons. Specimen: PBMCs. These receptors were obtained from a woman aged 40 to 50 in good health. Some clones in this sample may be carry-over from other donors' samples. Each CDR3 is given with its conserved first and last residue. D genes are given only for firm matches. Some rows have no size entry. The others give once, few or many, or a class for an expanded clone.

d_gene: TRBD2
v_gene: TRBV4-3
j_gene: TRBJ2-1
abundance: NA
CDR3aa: CASSQDGSSGSNEQFF
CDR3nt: TGCGCCAGCAGCCAAGATGGGTCTAGCGGGAGCAATGAGCAGTTCTTC

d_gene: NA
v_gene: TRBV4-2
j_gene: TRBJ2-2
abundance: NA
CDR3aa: CASSQVRQGTGELFF
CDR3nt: TGTGCCAGCAGCCAAGTCCGGCAGGGCACCGGGGAGCTGTTTTTT

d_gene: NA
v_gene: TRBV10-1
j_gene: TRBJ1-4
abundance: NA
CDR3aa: CASSESGGGDATNEKLFF
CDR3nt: TGCGCCAGCAGTGAGTCAGGAGGGGGAGATGCAACTAATGAAAAACTGTTTTTT

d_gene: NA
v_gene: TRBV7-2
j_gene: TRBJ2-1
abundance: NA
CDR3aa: CASRNGWPSYNEQFF
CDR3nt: TGTGCCAGCCGAAACGGGTGGCCCTCTTACAATGAGCAGTTCTTC

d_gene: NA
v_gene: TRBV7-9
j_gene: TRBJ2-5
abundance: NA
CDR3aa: CASSPVGGRETQYF
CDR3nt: TGTGCCAGCAGCCCAGTAGGGGGGAGAGAGACCCAGTACTTC

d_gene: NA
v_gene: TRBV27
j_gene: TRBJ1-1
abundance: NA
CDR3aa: CASGARHKNTEAFF
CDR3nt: TGTGCCAGCGGGGCTCGACATAAGAACACTGAAGCTTTCTTT

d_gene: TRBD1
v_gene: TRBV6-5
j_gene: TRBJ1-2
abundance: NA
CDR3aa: CASSLRGPGYGYTF
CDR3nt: TGTGCCAGCAGTCTCAGGGGGCCGGGCTATGGCTACACCTTC

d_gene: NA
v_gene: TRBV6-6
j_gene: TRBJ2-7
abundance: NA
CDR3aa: CASRQTERNEQYF
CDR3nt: TGTGCCAGCAGGCAGACAGAACGCAACGAGCAGTACTTC

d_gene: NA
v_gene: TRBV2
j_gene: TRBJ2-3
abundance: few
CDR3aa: CASSEDGQGGDTQYF
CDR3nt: TGTGCCAGCAGTGAAGATGGGCAGGGTGGAGATACGCAGTATTTT

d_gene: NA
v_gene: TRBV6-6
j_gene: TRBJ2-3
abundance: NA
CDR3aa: CASSSHSDRTDTQYF
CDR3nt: TGTGCCAGCAGTTCCCATTCCGATCGCACAGATACGCAGTATTTT

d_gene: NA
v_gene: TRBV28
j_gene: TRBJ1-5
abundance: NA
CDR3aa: CASSLRGAGDQPQHF
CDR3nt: TGTGCCAGCAGTTTGAGGGGGGCAGGGGATCAGCCCCAGCATTTT

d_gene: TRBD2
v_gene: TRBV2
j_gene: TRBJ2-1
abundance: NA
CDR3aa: CAILSRGGNNGQFF
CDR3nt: TGTGCCATTCTGTCCCGCGGGGGGAACAATGGGCAGTTCTTC

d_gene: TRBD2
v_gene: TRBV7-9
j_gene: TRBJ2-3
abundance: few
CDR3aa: CASSLGTSGRAADTQYF
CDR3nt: TGTGCCAGCAGCTTAGGGACTAGCGGGAGGGCCGCAGATACGCAGTATTTT

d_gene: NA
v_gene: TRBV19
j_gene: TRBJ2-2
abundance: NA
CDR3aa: CASSFHTGELFF
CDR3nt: TGTGCCAGTAGTTTCCATACCGGGGAGCTGTTTTTT

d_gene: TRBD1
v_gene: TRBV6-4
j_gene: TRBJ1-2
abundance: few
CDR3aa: CASTQGAYTF
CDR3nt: TGTGCCAGCACCCAGGGGGCCTACACCTTC

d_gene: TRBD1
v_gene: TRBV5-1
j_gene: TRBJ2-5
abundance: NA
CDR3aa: CASSLVGTGTQETQYF
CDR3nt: TGCGCCAGCAGCTTGGTCGGGACAGGGACGCAGGAGACCCAGTACTTC

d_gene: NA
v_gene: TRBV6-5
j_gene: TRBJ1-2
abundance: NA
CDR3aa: CASSQTPTVGGYTF
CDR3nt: TGTGCCAGCAGTCAAACCCCGACAGTAGGTGGCTACACCTTC

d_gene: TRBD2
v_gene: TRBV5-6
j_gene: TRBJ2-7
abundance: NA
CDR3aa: CASSSTSGAYEQYF
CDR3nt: TGTGCCAGCAGCTCGACTAGCGGCGCCTACGAGCAGTACTTC

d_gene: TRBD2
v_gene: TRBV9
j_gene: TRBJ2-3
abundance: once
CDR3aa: CASSVRGRTDTQYF
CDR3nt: TGTGCCAGCAGCGTACGCGGGAGGACAGATACGCAGTATTTT

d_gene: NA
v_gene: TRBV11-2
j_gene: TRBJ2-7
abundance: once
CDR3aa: CASSLTREEQYF
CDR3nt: TGTGCCAGCAGCTTAACGAGGGAGGAGCAGTACTTC

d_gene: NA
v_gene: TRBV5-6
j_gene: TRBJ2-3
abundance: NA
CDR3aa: CASSPSGLVPDTQYF
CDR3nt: TGTGCCAGCAGCCCCTCGGGGTTAGTCCCAGATACGCAGTATTTT

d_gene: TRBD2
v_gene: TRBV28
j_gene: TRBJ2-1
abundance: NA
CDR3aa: CASKTYSGSSYNEQFF
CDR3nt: TGTGCCAGCAAAACCTATAGCGGGAGCTCCTACAATGAGCAGTTCTTC

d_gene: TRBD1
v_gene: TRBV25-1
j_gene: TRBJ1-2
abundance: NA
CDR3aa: CASSGYGQGANYGYTF
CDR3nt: TGTGCCAGCAGTGGCTATGGGCAGGGGGCGAACTATGGCTACACCTTC

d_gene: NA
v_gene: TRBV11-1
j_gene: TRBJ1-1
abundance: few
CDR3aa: CASSFWEGMNTEAFF
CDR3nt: TGTGCCAGCAGCTTTTGGGAGGGCATGAACACTGAAGCTTTCTTT

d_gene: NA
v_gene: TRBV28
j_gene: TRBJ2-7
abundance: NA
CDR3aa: CASRLALSSYEQYF
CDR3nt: TGTGCCAGCAGGCTAGCGCTGAGCTCCTACGAGCAGTACTTC

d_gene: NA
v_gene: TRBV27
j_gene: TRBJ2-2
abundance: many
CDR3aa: CASSLSGQTTGELFF
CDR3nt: TGTGCCAGCAGTTTATCAGGACAGACCACCGGGGAGCTGTTTTTT

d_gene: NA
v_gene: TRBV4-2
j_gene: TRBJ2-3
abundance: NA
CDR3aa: CASSPSEPGTDTQYF
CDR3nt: TGTGCCAGCAGCCCCAGCGAACCAGGCACAGATACGCAGTATTTT

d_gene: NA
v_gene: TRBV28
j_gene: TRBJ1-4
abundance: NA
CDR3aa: CASSSPQGEKLFF
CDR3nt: TGTGCCAGCAGTTCACCCCAAGGCGAAAAACTGTTTTTT